The entry that follows covers one TCR beta chain sequence. An end of the junction does not agree with germline; a read error may underlie this. The CDR3 covers 11 residues. Germline assignment: CDR1 MGHRA and CDR2 YSYEKL. This specimen belongs to a study of shared clonotypes between healthy human individuals. Some clones are missing from TCRdb's copy, which holds only in-frame ones; the method was immunoSEQ multiplex PCR. The repertoire holds some 2.1 million clones, with 85% to 95% as singletons. The V and J genes are TRBV4-1 and TRBJ1-2; possible D gene TRBD1, 5 bases. The clonotype was recovered from a man aged 18 to 29 in good health. Source material: naive CD4+ T cells sorted from blood. Subset of the sample: CD45RA+ positively selected. CDR3 nucleotides: TGCGCCAGCAGCCAAGGGAGCAGGGTGGGCTTC. Translation: CASSQGSRVGF.